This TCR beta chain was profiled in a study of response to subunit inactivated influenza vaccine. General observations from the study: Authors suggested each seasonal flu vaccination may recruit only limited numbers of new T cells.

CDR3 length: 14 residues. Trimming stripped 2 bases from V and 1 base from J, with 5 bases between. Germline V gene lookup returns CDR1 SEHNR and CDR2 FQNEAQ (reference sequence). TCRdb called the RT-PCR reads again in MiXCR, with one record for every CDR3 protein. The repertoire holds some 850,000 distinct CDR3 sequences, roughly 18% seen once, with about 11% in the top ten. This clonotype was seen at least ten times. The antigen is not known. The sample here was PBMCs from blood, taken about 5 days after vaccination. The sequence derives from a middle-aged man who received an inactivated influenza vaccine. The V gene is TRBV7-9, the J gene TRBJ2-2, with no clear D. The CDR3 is CASSLSGNTGELFF. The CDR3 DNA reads TGTGCCAGCAGCTTATCAGGGAACACCGGGGAGCTGTTTTTT.